The 4 T cell receptor beta chains presented below share a single source sample, sequenced in a study of T cell changes during pregnancy in multiple sclerosis. The repertoire was sequenced with immunoSEQ multiplex PCR; TCRdb's copy has only in-frame clones and lacks some. Of fewer than 50,000 clones in the sample, 70% to 90% are singletons; the top ten hold 5.5% to 7.5%. The material sequenced was CD8+ T cells from peripheral blood mononuclear cells, taken in the third trimester of pregnancy. The source is a female donor with multiple sclerosis, enrolled in a pregnancy study.

The rearrangement links TRBV5-4 to TRBJ1-5; D possibly corresponds to TRBD1 (6 bases). The CDR3 has 14 amino acids. The V and J ends lost 4 bases and 4 bases respectively, with 12 bases between them. CDR1 and CDR2 (germline): SGHNT, YYREEE (reference sequence). The CDR3 DNA reads TGTGCCAGCAGCCATAGGGACAAAAATCAGCCCCAGCATTTT. Amino acid sequence: CASSHRDKNQPQHF. Together with reference TRBV5-4 and TRBJ1-5, the CDR3 gives the full variable domain: ETGVTQSPTHLIKTRGQQVTLRCSSQSGHNTVSWYQQALGQGPQFIFQYYREEENGRGNFPPRFSGLQFPNYSSELNVNALELDDSALYLCASSHRDKNQPQHFGDGTRLSIL.

V usage is TRBV5-6 and J usage is TRBJ1-1; D not certain. The CDR3 loop spans 14 amino acids. V lost 4 bases and J 5 bases, leaving 15 bases between the germline ends. The germline gives CDR1 SGHDT, CDR2 YYEEEE. The CDR3 DNA reads as TGTGCCAGCAGCCCCGGGGTGTTGAGGACTGAAGCTTTCTTT. It translates to CASSPGVLRTEAFF.

This chain joins TRBV27 and TRBJ1-1; TRBD1 matches at 8 bases. The germline gives CDR1 MNHEY, CDR2 SMNVEV (reference sequence). V gave up 6 bases and J gave up 2 bases; unmatched junction bases: 5. CDR3 size: 14 residues. CDR3 DNA: TGTGCCAGCAGCCTGACAGGGGCTAACACTGAAGCTTTCTTT. This encodes CASSLTGANTEAFF.

This clone has only one observation. V is TRBV19 and J is TRBJ2-2; D perhaps matches TRBD1 (5 bases). The CDR3 is 15 amino acids. V gave up 3 bases and J gave up 5 bases, with 13 bases separating them. Per germline, CDR1 LNHDA and CDR2 SQIVND (reference sequence). CDR3 sequence (DNA): TGTGCCAGTAGTATTGACAGTCCAATGACCGGGGAGCTGTTTTTT. This codes for CASSIDSPMTGELFF.